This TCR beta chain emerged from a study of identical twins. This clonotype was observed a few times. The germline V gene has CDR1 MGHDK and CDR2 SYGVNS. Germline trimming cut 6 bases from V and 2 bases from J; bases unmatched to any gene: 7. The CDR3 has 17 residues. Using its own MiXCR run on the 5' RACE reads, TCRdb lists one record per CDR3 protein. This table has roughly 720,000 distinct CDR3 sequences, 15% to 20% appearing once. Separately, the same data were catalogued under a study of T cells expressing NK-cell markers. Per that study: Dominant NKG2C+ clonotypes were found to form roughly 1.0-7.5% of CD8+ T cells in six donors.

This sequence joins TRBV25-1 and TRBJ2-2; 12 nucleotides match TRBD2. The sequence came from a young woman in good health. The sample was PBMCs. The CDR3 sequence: CASRGLAGKANTGELFF. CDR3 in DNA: TGTGCCAGCAGAGGACTAGCGGGAAAGGCCAACACCGGGGAGCTGTTTTTT.